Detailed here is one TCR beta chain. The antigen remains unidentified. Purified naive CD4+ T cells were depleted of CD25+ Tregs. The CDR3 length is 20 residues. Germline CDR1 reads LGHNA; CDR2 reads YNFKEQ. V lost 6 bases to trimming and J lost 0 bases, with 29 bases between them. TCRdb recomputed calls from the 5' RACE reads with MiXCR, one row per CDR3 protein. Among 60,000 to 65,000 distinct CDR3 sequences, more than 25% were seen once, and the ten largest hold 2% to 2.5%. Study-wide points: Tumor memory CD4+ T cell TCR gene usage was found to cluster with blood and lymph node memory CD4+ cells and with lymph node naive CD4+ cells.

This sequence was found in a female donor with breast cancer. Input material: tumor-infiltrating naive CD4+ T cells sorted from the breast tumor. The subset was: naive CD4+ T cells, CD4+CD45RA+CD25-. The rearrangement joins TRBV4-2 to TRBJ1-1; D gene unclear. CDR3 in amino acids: CASSQHLRGSGSSMNTEAFF. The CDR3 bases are TGTGCCAGCAGTCAACACCTCCGAGGGAGCGGCAGCTCAATGAACACTGAAGCTTTCTTT.